The rows below give T cell receptor beta chains drawn from one sample of a study of beta chain features in type 1 diabetes. The protocol was immunoSEQ multiplex PCR, while the TCRdb copy is restricted to in-frame clones and leaves out a portion. Of approximately 70,000 clones in the sample, approximately 50% were seen once. The sequenced sample was central memory CD4+ T cells from blood. The receptor set was obtained from a man aged 30-40 years with type 1 diabetes. Both conserved end residues are part of each CDR3. Each record gives: D gene, clone size, J gene, V gene, CDR3 protein, CDR3 DNA. The D gene is left open where the match is weak. The size of a clone is reported for some rows only, either as once, few or many, or as a class for expanded clones.

>TRBD1|.|TRBJ1-4|TRBV10-3
CAISEGQGVLFF
TGTGCCATCAGTGAAGGTCAGGGGGTACTGTTTTTT
>.|once|TRBJ2-7|TRBV4-2
CASSLSGDSYEQYF
TGTGCCAGCAGCCTTAGCGGAGATTCCTACGAGCAGTACTTC
>.|few|TRBJ1-1|TRBV5-1
CASSLSGRVASEAFF
TGCGCCAGCAGCTTGAGCGGTCGTGTGGCAAGTGAAGCTTTCTTT
>TRBD1|.|TRBJ1-4|TRBV6-1
CASSARQGENEKLFF
TGTGCCAGCAGTGCCCGACAGGGAGAAAACGAAAAACTGTTTTTT
>TRBD1|few|TRBJ2-1|TRBV19
CASSIGDRFRKTINEQFF
TGTGCCAGTAGTATAGGGGACAGGTTCCGAAAAACGATTAATGAGCAGTTCTTC
>TRBD2|few|TRBJ2-7|TRBV7-2
CASSQSGGGFKQYF
TGTGCCAGCAGCCAAAGCGGGGGGGGATTTAAGCAGTACTTC
>.|.|TRBJ2-4|TRBV19
CASSIGSYPADIQYF
TGTGCCAGTAGTATTGGCTCATATCCAGCGGACATTCAGTACTTC
>.|.|TRBJ1-4|TRBV21-1
CASSRQGTNEKLFF
TGTGCCAGCAGCCGACAGGGGACTAATGAAAAACTGTTTTTT
>TRBD2|few|TRBJ2-1|TRBV5-1
CASSPGWTSGNNEQFF
TGCGCCAGCAGCCCCGGGTGGACTAGCGGGAACAATGAGCAGTTCTTC
>TRBD1|.|TRBJ1-2|TRBV6-5
CASSPRGGQGYGYTF
TGTGCCAGCAGCCCTAGGGGGGGACAGGGCTATGGCTACACCTTC
>.|few|TRBJ2-5|TRBV6-1
CASSERQSPEDQYF
TGTGCCAGCAGTGAGCGTCAATCCCCGGAGGACCAGTACTTC
>TRBD1|.|TRBJ1-4|TRBV5-1
CASSVNRGLNEKLFF
TGCGCCAGCAGCGTAAACAGGGGGCTTAATGAAAAACTGTTTTTT
>TRBD2|.|TRBJ2-3|TRBV7-6
CASSLAGPRAGGSTQYF
TGTGCCAGCAGCTTAGCGGGGCCGCGAGCGGGGGGGAGTACGCAGTATTTT
>.|.|TRBJ1-1|TRBV7-6
CASSTHKNTEAFF
TGTGCCAGCAGCACCCACAAGAACACTGAAGCTTTCTTT
>.|.|TRBJ1-2|TRBV5-6
CASSADRRNYGYTF
TGTGCCAGCAGCGCAGACAGGAGAAACTATGGCTACACCTTC
>.|.|TRBJ2-3|TRBV7-9
CASSFVDTQYF
TGTGCCAGCAGCTTCGTAGATACGCAGTATTTT
>TRBD2|once|TRBJ2-2|TRBV11-3
CASSVRLARNTGELFF
TGTGCCAGCAGCGTACGACTAGCGCGGAACACCGGGGAGCTGTTTTTT
>TRBD2|.|TRBJ2-1|TRBV5-1
CASSFYSGSQNEQFF
TGCGCCAGCAGCTTTTATAGCGGGAGTCAAAATGAGCAGTTCTTC
>TRBD1|.|TRBJ1-2|TRBV6-5
CASSWTGHYGYTF
TGTGCCAGCAGCTGGACAGGGCACTATGGCTACACCTTC
>.|.|TRBJ2-7|TRBV6-5
CASTGDSYEQYF
TGTGCCAGCACAGGGGACTCCTACGAGCAGTACTTC
>.|.|TRBJ1-2|TRBV6-5
CASSYSRGYGYTF
TGTGCCAGCAGTTACTCGAGAGGGTATGGCTACACCTTC
>TRBD2|.|TRBJ2-1|TRBV7-9
CASSTGTSGRGGQFF
TGTGCCAGCAGCACCGGGACTAGCGGGAGGGGGGGGCAGTTCTTC
>.|.|TRBJ2-1|TRBV6-6
CASSWRESEQFF
TGTGCCAGCAGTTGGCGGGAAAGTGAGCAGTTCTTC
>TRBD2|few|TRBJ2-1|TRBV13
CASRQTSGLYNEQFF
TGTGCCAGCAGGCAAACTAGCGGGCTATACAATGAGCAGTTCTTC
>.|few|TRBJ1-1|TRBV6-6
CASSYGGSMNTEAFF
TGTGCCAGCAGTTATGGCGGATCCATGAACACTGAAGCTTTCTTT
>.|once|TRBJ2-7|TRBV7-8
CASRLSAGGTYEQYF
TGTGCCAGCAGATTATCGGCAGGGGGGACCTACGAGCAGTACTTC
>TRBD1|.|TRBJ1-4|TRBV7-9
CASQTGSTNEKLFF
TGTGCCAGCCAGACAGGGAGTACTAATGAAAAACTGTTTTTT
>TRBD1|few|TRBJ2-7|TRBV7-2
CASSLAPGQFEQYF
TGTGCCAGCAGCTTAGCACCGGGACAGTTCGAGCAGTACTTC
>.|few|TRBJ1-1|TRBV18
CASQAGRGNTEAFF
TGTGCCAGCCAGGCCGGACGGGGGAACACTGAAGCTTTCTTT
>.|few|TRBJ2-5|TRBV11-2
CASSPRPPGTGETQYF
TGTGCCAGCAGCCCCAGGCCCCCGGGAACGGGAGAGACCCAGTACTTC
>.|.|TRBJ2-2|TRBV5-1
CASTRASTLNTGELFF
TGCGCCAGCACGAGGGCTTCGACCCTGAACACCGGGGAGCTGTTTTTT
>TRBD2|few|TRBJ2-7|TRBV7-9
CASSRRESEQYF
TGTGCCAGCAGCAGGCGGGAGAGCGAGCAGTACTTC
>.|.|TRBJ2-5|TRBV10-3
CAISENGGGLQETQYF
TGTGCCATCAGTGAGAATGGGGGAGGTCTCCAAGAGACCCAGTACTTC
>.|.|TRBJ2-3|TRBV5-1
CASSSGTLTDTQYF
TGCGCCAGCAGCTCGGGAACCCTCACAGATACGCAGTATTTT
>.|few|TRBJ2-2|TRBV4-2
CASSQRGTSSTGELFF
TGTGCCAGCAGCCAACGTGGAACTAGCTCCACCGGGGAGCTGTTTTTT
>.|.|TRBJ2-2|TRBV14
CASKGLNTGELFF
TGTGCCAGTAAGGGACTTAACACCGGGGAGCTGTTTTTT
>.|few|TRBJ1-2|TRBV5-1
CASSLATQGSGGYTF
TGCGCCAGCAGCTTGGCAACACAGGGTTCGGGGGGCTACACCTTC
>.|.|TRBJ1-6|TRBV27
CASSPQGWALHF
TGTGCCAGCAGTCCACAGGGTTGGGCCCTCCACTTT
>TRBD1|.|TRBJ2-7|TRBV6-1
CASRTTGTGVEQYF
TGTGCCAGCAGGACCACCGGGACAGGGGTTGAGCAGTACTTC
>.|.|TRBJ1-2|TRBV30
CAWSPQMRYGYTF
TGTGCCTGGAGTCCACAGATGCGCTATGGCTACACCTTC
>.|.|TRBJ1-4|TRBV21-1
CASSKSPKLFF
TGTGCCAGCAGCAAATCTCCAAAACTGTTTTTT
>.|.|TRBJ1-1|TRBV29-1
CSVERAPGGAFF
TGCAGCGTTGAAAGGGCCCCGGGAGGAGCTTTCTTT
>.|.|TRBJ2-5|TRBV6-1
CASSGQQETQYF
TGTGCCAGCAGTGGGCAGCAAGAGACCCAGTACTTC
>.|.|TRBJ2-7|TRBV27
CASSRERGYEQYF
TGTGCCAGCAGTCGAGAGCGCGGCTACGAGCAGTACTTC
>TRBD1|.|TRBJ2-1|TRBV5-4
CASSLSPGQGVEQFF
TGTGCCAGCAGCTTATCTCCGGGACAGGGGGTTGAGCAGTTCTTC
>.|.|TRBJ2-2|TRBV7-6
CASSLVPGPSGGELFF
TGTGCCAGCAGCTTAGTCCCGGGTCCTTCGGGCGGGGAGCTGTTTTTT
>TRBD1|.|TRBJ1-2|TRBV2
CASSRGQVANYGYTF
TGTGCCAGCAGTAGGGGACAGGTCGCTAACTATGGCTACACCTTC
>.|once|TRBJ2-7|TRBV9
CASSGTQGNEQYF
TGTGCCAGCAGCGGAACACAGGGAAACGAGCAGTACTTC
>.|once|TRBJ2-3|TRBV5-1
CASYKERASTDTQYF
TGCGCCAGCTACAAGGAGAGGGCTAGCACAGATACGCAGTATTTT